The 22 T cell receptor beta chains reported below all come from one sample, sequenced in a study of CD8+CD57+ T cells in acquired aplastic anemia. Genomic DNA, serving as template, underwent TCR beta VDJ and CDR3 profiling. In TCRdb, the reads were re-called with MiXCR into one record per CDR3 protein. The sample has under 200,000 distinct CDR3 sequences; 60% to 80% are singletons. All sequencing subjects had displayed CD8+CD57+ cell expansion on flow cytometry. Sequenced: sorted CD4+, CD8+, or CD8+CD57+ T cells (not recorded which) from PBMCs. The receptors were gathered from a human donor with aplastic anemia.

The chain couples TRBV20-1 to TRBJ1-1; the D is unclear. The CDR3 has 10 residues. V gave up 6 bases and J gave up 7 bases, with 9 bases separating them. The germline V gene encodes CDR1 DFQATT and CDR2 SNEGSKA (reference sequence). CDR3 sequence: CSAWTVEAFF. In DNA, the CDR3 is TGCAGTGCGTGGACGGTTGAAGCTTTCTTT.

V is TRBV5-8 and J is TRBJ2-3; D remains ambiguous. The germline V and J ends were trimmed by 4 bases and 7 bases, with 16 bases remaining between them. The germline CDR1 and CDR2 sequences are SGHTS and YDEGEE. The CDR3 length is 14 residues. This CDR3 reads CASSQSLFPNTQYF. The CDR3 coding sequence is TGTGCCAGCAGCCAGAGCCTCTTCCCCAATACGCAGTATTTT. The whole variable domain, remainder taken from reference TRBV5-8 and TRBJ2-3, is EAGVTQSPTHLIKTRGQQATLRCSPISGHTSVYWYQQALGLGLQFLLWYDEGEERNRGNFPPRFSGRQFPNYSSELNVNALELEDSALYLCASSQSLFPNTQYFGPGTRLTVL.

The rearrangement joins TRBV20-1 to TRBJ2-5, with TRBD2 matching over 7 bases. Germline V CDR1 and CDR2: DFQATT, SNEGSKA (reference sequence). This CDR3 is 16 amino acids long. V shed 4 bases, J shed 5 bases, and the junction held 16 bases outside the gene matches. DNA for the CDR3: TGCAGTGCTACCGGGGGGACTGACGAGAACCCGGAGACCCAGTACTTC. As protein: CSATGGTDENPETQYF.

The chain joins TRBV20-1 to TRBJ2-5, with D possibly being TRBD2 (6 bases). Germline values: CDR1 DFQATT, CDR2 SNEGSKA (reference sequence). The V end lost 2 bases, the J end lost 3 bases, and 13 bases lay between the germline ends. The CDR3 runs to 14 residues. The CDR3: CSARYPTRKETQYF. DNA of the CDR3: TGCAGTGCTAGATATCCGACTAGGAAAGAGACCCAGTACTTC.

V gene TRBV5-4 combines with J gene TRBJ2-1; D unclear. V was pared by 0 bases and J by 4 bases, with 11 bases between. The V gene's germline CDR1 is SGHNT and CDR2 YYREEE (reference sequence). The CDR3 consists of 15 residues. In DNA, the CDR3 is TGTGCCAGCAGCTTGGCCGCTGACTCGTACAATGAGCAGTTCTTC. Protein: CASSLAADSYNEQFF.

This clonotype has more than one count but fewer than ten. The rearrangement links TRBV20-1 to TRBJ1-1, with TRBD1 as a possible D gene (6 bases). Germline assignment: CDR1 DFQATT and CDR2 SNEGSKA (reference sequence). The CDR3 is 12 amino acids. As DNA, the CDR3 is TGCAGCGTAGGGGGGGCGAACACTGAAGCTTTCTTT. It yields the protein CSVGGANTEAFF.

The CDR3 loop reads CASIAGDSPLHF. CDR3 DNA: TGTGCCAGCATTGCAGGAGACTCACCCCTCCACTTT. The chain employs TRBV2 and TRBJ1-6; D is unresolved. V lost 7 bases, J lost 10 bases, and 11 bases lay in between. Germline V gene data show CDR1 as SNHLY and CDR2 as FYNNEI. The CDR3 is made up of 12 amino acids.

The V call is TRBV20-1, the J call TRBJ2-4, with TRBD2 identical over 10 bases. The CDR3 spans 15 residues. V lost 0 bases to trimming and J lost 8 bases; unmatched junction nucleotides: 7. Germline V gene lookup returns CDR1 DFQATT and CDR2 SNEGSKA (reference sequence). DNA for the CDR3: TGCAGTGCTAGAGATCAGTCTAGCGGGGGACACATTCAGTACTTC. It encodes CSARDQSSGGHIQYF.

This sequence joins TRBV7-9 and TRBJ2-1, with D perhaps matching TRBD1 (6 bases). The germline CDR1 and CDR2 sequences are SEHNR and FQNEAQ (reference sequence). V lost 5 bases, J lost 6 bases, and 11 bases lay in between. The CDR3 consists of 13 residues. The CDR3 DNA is TGTGCCAGCAGCCCCGGGACAATCAATGAGCAGTTCTTC. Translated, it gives CASSPGTINEQFF.

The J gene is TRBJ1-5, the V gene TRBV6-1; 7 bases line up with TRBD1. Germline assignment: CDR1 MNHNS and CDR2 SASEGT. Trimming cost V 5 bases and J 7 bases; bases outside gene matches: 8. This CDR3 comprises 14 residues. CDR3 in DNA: TGTGCCAGCAGTTACTCGACAGGGAACCAGCCCCAGCATTTT. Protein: CASSYSTGNQPQHF.

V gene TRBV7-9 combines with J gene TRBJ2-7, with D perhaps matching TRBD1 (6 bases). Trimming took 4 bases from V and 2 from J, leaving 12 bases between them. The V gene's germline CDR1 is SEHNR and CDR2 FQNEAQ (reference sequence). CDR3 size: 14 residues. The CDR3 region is CASSYLQGPYEQYF. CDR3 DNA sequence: TGTGCCAGCAGCTACCTACAGGGTCCCTACGAGCAGTACTTC.

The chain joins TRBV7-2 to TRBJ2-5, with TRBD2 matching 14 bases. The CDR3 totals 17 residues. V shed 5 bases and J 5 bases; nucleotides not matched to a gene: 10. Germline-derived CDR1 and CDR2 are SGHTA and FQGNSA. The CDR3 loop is CASSDRTSGGSRETQYF. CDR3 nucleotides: TGTGCCAGCAGCGATCGGACTAGCGGGGGGTCGAGGGAGACCCAGTACTTC.

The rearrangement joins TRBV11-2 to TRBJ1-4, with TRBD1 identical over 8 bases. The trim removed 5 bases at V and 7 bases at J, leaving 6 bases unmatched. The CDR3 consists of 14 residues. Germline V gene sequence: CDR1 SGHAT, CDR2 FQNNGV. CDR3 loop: CASSPIGTGEKLFF. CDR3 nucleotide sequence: TGTGCCAGCAGCCCGATCGGGACAGGTGAAAAACTGTTTTTT.

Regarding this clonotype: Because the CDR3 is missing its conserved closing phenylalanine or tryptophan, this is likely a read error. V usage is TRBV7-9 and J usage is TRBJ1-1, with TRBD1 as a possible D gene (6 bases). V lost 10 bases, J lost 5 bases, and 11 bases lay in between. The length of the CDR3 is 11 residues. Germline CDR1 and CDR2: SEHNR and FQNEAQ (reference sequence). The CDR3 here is CATAGDTEAFS. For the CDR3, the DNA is TGTGCCACAGCAGGGGATACTGAAGCTTTCTCT.

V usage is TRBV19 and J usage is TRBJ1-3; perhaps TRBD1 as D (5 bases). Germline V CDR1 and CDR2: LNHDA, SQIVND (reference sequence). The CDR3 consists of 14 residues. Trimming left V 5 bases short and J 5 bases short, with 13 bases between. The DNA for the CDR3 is TGTGCCAGTAGTCCTGACAGCACCCGAAACACCATATATTTT. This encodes CASSPDSTRNTIYF.

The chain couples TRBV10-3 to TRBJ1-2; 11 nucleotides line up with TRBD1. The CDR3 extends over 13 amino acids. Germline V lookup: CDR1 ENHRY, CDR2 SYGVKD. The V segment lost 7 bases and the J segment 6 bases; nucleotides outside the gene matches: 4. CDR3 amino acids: CAINWGQGDGYTF. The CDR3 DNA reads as TGTGCCATCAACTGGGGACAGGGGGATGGCTACACCTTC.

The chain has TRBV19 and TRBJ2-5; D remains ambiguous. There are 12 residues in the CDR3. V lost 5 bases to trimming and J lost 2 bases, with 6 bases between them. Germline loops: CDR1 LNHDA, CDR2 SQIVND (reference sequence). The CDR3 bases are TGTGCCAGTAGTGCCGATCAAGAGACCCAGTACTTC. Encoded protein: CASSADQETQYF.

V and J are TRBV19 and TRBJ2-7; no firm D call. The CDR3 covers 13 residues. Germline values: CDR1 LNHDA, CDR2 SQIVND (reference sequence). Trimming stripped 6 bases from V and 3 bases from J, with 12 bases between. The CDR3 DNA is TGTGCCAGTAGCTACAAATCTAGCTACGAGCAGTACTTC. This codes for CASSYKSSYEQYF.

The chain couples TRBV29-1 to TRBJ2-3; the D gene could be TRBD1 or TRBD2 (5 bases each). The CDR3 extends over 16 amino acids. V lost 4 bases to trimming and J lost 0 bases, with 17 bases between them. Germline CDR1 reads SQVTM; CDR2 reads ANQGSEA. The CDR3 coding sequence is TGCAGCGTTGGGCGGCAGGGACCAACTAGCACAGATACGCAGTATTTT. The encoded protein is CSVGRQGPTSTDTQYF.

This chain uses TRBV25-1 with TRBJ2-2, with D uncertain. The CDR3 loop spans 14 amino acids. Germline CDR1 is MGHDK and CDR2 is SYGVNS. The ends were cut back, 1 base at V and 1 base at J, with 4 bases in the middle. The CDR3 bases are TGTGCCAGCAGTGAATTCGGGAACACCGGGGAGCTGTTTTTT. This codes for CASSEFGNTGELFF. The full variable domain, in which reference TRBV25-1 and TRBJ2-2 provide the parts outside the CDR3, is EADIYQTPRYLVIGTGKKITLECSQTMGHDKMYWYQQDPGMELHLIHYSYGVNSTEKGDLSSESTVSRIRTEHFPLTLESARPSHTSQYLCASSEFGNTGELFFGEGSRLTVL.

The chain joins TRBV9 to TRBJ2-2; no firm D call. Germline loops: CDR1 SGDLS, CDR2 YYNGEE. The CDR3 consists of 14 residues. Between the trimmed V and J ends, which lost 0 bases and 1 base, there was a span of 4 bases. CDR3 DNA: TGTGCCAGCAGCGTAGGAGAGAACACCGGGGAGCTGTTTTTT. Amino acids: CASSVGENTGELFF.

DNA of the CDR3: TGTGCCAGCAGTGAATGGGCGGGAGAGTCCTACGAGCAGTACTTC. Protein: CASSEWAGESYEQYF. V gene TRBV25-1 combines with J gene TRBJ2-7, with TRBD2 matching over 7 bases. CDR3 length: 15 residues. The germline V gene has CDR1 MGHDK and CDR2 SYGVNS. The ends lost 1 base at V and 1 base at J; junction bases unmatched: 4.